This T cell receptor (beta chain) was captured by sequencing in a study of CD8+CD57+ T cells in acquired aplastic anemia. Study at large: Sorted cells (CD4+ and CD8+) yielded DNA amounts that averaged approximately 3.2 ug.

The trim removed 6 bases at V and 5 bases at J, leaving 8 bases unmatched. The CDR3 covers 14 residues. Germline values: CDR1 SEHNR, CDR2 FQNEAQ (reference sequence). Patients picked for sequencing had shown CD8+CD57+ cell expansion detected by flow cytometry. Genomic DNA, serving as template, underwent TCR beta VDJ and CDR3 profiling. Using its own MiXCR run on the reads, TCRdb lists one record per CDR3 protein. The repertoire consists of about 98,000 distinct CDR3 sequences, with about 66% occurring once and the leading ten covering over 55%. Sequenced sample: sorted CD4+, CD8+, or CD8+CD57+ T cells (not recorded which) from PBMCs. The TCR was taken from a human donor with aplastic anemia. The chain combines TRBV7-9 with TRBJ2-7; 9 bases line up with TRBD1. The CDR3 nucleotides read TGTGCCAGCAGACCTACCGGGACAGGGAACGAGCAGTACTTC. Residues: CASRPTGTGNEQYF.